This T cell receptor beta chain was profiled in a study of OX40 agonist ivuxolimab in advanced cancers. TCRdb's table, derived via immunoSEQ multiplex PCR, lists solely in-frame clones and lacks some. The repertoire consists of fewer than 80,000 clones, with 70% to 90% occurring once and the leading ten covering 5% to 6.5%. CDR1 KGHSY and CDR2 FQNENV come from the germline V gene. The V gene lost 1 base and the J gene lost 6 bases, with 12 bases spanning the gap. This CDR3 spans 15 amino acids. Source: CD4+ or CD8+ T cells sorted from blood, taken in a trial of the OX40 agonist ivuxolimab. V gene TRBV16 combines with J gene TRBJ1-4; TRBD1 is a possible D gene (6 bases). This sequence was found in an adult with an advanced solid tumor such as melanoma, head and neck, liver or kidney cancer. In nucleotides, the CDR3 is TGTGCCAGCAGCCAATTGGGGCAGGGGCATGAAAAACTGTTTTTT. Encoded protein: CASSQLGQGHEKLFF.